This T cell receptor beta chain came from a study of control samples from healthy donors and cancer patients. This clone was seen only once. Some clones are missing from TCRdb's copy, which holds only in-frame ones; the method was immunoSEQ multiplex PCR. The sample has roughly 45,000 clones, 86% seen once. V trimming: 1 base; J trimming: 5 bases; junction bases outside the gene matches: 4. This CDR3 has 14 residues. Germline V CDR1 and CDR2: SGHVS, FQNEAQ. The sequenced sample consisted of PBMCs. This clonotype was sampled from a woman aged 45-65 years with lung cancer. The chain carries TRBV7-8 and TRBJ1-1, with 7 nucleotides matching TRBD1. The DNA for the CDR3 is TGTGCCAGCAGCTTAGGTTCAGGGGGGACTGAAGCTTTCTTT. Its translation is CASSLGSGGTEAFF.